These T cell receptor beta chains were read from a single sample in a study of memory CD4+ T cells and cytomegalovirus serostatus. Some clones are missing from TCRdb's copy, which holds only in-frame ones; the method was immunoSEQ multiplex PCR. Among 50,000 to 60,000 clones, 82% were seen once, and the ten largest hold roughly 0.6%. What was sequenced was memory CD4+ T cells from blood. These receptors all stem from an adult in good health and CMV-seronegative. CDR3s include the opening cysteine and the closing phenylalanine or tryptophan. Fields, in order: V gene, D gene, clone size, J gene, CDR3 DNA, CDR3 protein. D genes are given only for firm matches. Where a row states a size, it is once, few, many or the class of an expanded clone; other rows omit it.

>TRBV4-2|TRBD2|.|TRBJ2-7
TGTGCCAGCAGCCAAGATGGAACTAGCGGGAGCTACGAGCAGTACTTC
CASSQDGTSGSYEQYF
>TRBV10-3|TRBD2|.|TRBJ2-3
TGTGCCACCGAGACTAGCGGGGGCACAGATACGCAGTATTTT
CATETSGGTDTQYF
>TRBV9|.|.|TRBJ1-3
TGTGCCAGCAGCGTAGGGCTCGACAGACTCAGTTCACGCTCTGGAAACACCATATATTTT
CASSVGLDRLSSRSGNTIYF
>TRBV6-1|TRBD2|once|TRBJ2-5
TGTGCCAGCAGTGGTTTACTAGCGGGGGCACAAGAGACCCAGTACTTC
CASSGLLAGAQETQYF
>TRBV6-5|.|few|TRBJ2-7
TGTGCCAGCAGTTACATGCGTATTGGCTACGAGCAGTACTTC
CASSYMRIGYEQYF
>TRBV5-4|TRBD2|.|TRBJ2-1
TGTGCCAGCAGCCCGACTAGCGGGGGGGCCCTGGGGCAGTTCTTC
CASSPTSGGALGQFF
>TRBV19|.|once|TRBJ2-3
TGTGCCAGTAGTATTCTTGTAGGGCTAGCCGGCACAGATACGCAGTATTTT
CASSILVGLAGTDTQYF
>TRBV6-6|.|.|TRBJ1-1
TGTGCCAGCACCCCCTCGGGGGGAACTGAAGCTTTCTTT
CASTPSGGTEAFF
>TRBV29-1|TRBD1|.|TRBJ1-1
TGCAGCGTCCGGGACAGGGTTATCACTGAAGCTTTCTTT
CSVRDRVITEAFF
>TRBV7-9|.|few|TRBJ1-2
TGTGCCAGCAGCTACCTTCAGGATGGCTACACCTTC
CASSYLQDGYTF
>TRBV6-1|.|.|TRBJ2-7
TGTGCCAGCAGTCAACGGGGACCCGGCTACGAGCAGTACTTC
CASSQRGPGYEQYF
>TRBV5-6|.|.|TRBJ1-4
TGTGCCAGCAGCTTGTTTTCTACCATGTTCACTAATGAAAAACTGTTTTTT
CASSLFSTMFTNEKLFF
>TRBV28|.|.|TRBJ2-2
TGTGCCAGCAGTTTTTCAGGTCCTAACACCGGGGAGCTGTTTTTT
CASSFSGPNTGELFF
>TRBV5-1|TRBD2|once|TRBJ2-3
TGCGCCAGCCGCCCTGGAGGGGCGGGGAGGGCAGATACGCAGTATTTT
CASRPGGAGRADTQYF
>TRBV30|.|.|TRBJ2-1
TGTGCCTGGAGTGGATACTTGGATGAGCAGTTCTTC
CAWSGYLDEQFF
>TRBV2|.|.|TRBJ2-3
TGTGCCAGCAGTTACACAGATACGCAGTATTTT
CASSYTDTQYF
>TRBV28|.|.|TRBJ2-6
TGTGCCAGCAGTTCCCCCGGGCGCTCTGGGGCCAACGTCCTGACTTTC
CASSSPGRSGANVLTF
>TRBV6-6|.|.|TRBJ2-2
TGTGCCAGCGATGAACAGGGTACGACCGGGGAGCTGTTTTTT
CASDEQGTTGELFF
>TRBV5-4|TRBD1|.|TRBJ1-2
TGTGCCAGCAGCCCCCATCCGGGACAGGACTATGGCTACACCTTC
CASSPHPGQDYGYTF
>TRBV7-2|TRBD1|.|TRBJ1-2
TGTGCCAGCAGCTCCAGGCCCGGACAGGGGGGAGGTGGCTACACCTTC
CASSSRPGQGGGGYTF
>TRBV15|.|few|TRBJ1-2
TGTGCCACCTCTCGGGGGTTTAACTATGGCTACACCTTC
CATSRGFNYGYTF
>TRBV28|.|.|TRBJ1-1
TGTGCCAGCAGTTTCCGAACAATCGGAAGGCCGAACACTGAAGCTTTCTTT
CASSFRTIGRPNTEAFF
>TRBV2|.|.|TRBJ1-6
TGTGCCAGCAGTTCGGATTCCGGGGGAGGGCCCTATAATTCACCCCTCCACTTT
CASSSDSGGGPYNSPLHF
>TRBV28|.|.|TRBJ2-5
TGTGCCAGCAGAGAAGGGGTCCAAGAGACCCAGTACTTC
CASREGVQETQYF
>TRBV28|TRBD1|medium-sized|TRBJ1-3
TGTGCCAGTCGGGACAGGGGGCAGAACACCATATATTTT
CASRDRGQNTIYF
>TRBV18|.|once|TRBJ1-1
TGTGCCAGCTCACCACTTTTCGGGGGCCTGAACACTGAAGCTTTCTTT
CASSPLFGGLNTEAFF